Below, 10 T cell receptor beta chains from the same sample are listed, as sequenced in a study of T-cell reconstitution after alpha-beta-depleted transplantation in children. TCRbeta library construction was performed incorporating unique molecular identifiers. TCRdb re-called the PCR reads through MiXCR, storing one row per CDR3 protein. The table has approximately 88,000 distinct CDR3 sequences, 9% to 15% seen once; the top ten hold 14%. The sample consisted of PBMCs from the stem cell graft donor, taken from the stem cell graft. The receptor source for this set is a human donor who donated a stem cell graft to a child with inherited bone marrow failure.

This clonotype was seen repeatedly, ten times or more. The CDR3 DNA reads as TGCAGTGCTAGAGATCCCGGTAGCGGGAGGGACTACGAGCAGTACTTC. Translation: CSARDPGSGRDYEQYF. The chain recombines TRBV20-1 with TRBJ2-7; 11 bases fit TRBD2. This CDR3 region has 16 residues. V was clipped by 0 bases and J by 3 bases; unmatched bases: 7. Germline CDR1 reads DFQATT; CDR2 reads SNEGSKA (reference sequence).

This clonotype was counted many times. The chain employs TRBV13 and TRBJ2-7; no clear D gene. Germline-derived CDR1 and CDR2 are PRHDT and FYEKMQ (reference sequence). This CDR3 spans 15 amino acids. V was shortened by 1 base and J by 5 bases, with 15 bases between the two germline ends. CDR3 protein: CASSLEGQVLHEQYF. Written as DNA, the CDR3 is TGTGCCAGCAGCTTAGAAGGTCAGGTGTTACACGAGCAGTACTTC.

In its sample, this clonotype was seen many times. The chain is built from TRBV24-1 and TRBJ2-3; D is unresolved. Between the trimmed V and J ends, which lost 5 bases and 2 bases, there was a span of 7 bases. This CDR3 is built from 13 residues. Germline V CDR1 and CDR2: KGHDR, SFDVKD. DNA for the CDR3: TGTGCCACCAGTGGTAGGGCCACAGATACGCAGTATTTT. Its translation: CATSGRATDTQYF.

This clonotype has only a few counts. The gene calls are TRBV6-2 or TRBV6-3 and TRBJ1-5, with D possibly matching TRBD1 (5 bases). This CDR3 contains 19 residues. The V end lost 2 bases, the J end lost 3 bases, and 23 bases lay between the germline ends. Per germline, CDR1 MNHEY and CDR2 SVGEGT. The DNA of the CDR3 is TGTGCCAGCAGTTACCTTCCCGGCAGGGCCCAAATAGACAATCAGCCCCAGCATTTT. Its translation is CASSYLPGRAQIDNQPQHF.

The sample holds many counts of this clonotype. The V and J genes are TRBV24-1 and TRBJ2-2; tentative D call: TRBD1 (6 bases). Germline V CDR1 and CDR2: KGHDR, SFDVKD. The CDR3 is made up of 16 amino acids. Trimming removed 4 bases at V and 2 bases at J, with 13 bases between. CDR3 coding DNA: TGTGCCACCAGTGACGCGACAGGTTCCAACACCGGGGAGCTGTTTTTT. It codes for CATSDATGSNTGELFF.

Worth noting for this clonotype: Being one base from a much bigger clone, this may be a read error. The V and J genes are TRBV7-3 and TRBJ2-1, with 10 bases that match TRBD2. The CDR3 loop spans 15 amino acids. CDR1 and CDR2 (germline): SGHTA, FQGTGA. CDR3 loop: CAGSSLAGVYNEQFF. In DNA form, the CDR3 reads TGTGCCGGCAGCTCCCTAGCGGGAGTTTACAATGAGCAGTTCTTC.

This clonotype was detected ten times or more. The rearrangement links TRBV6-2 or TRBV6-3 to TRBJ1-2; D is possibly TRBD1 (5 bases). The CDR3 totals 14 residues. The germline CDR1 and CDR2 sequences are MNHEY and SVGEGT. V lost 6 bases and J lost 3, with 14 bases in between. The CDR3 reads CASSSRWGYYGYTF. CDR3 DNA sequence: TGTGCCAGCAGCTCACGATGGGGCTACTATGGCTACACCTTC.

This clonotype was seen many times. This sequence joins TRBV4-3 and TRBJ2-1, with 10 bases lining up with TRBD2. This CDR3 contains 18 residues. V lost 1 base to trimming and J lost 0 bases; unmatched junction nucleotides: 6. The germline CDR1 and CDR2 sequences are LGHNA and YSLEER. The CDR3 DNA follows: TGCGCCAGCAGCCAAGGAGGACTAGCGGCAAGCTCCTACAATGAGCAGTTCTTC. It is translated as CASSQGGLAASSYNEQFF.

J is TRBJ1-5 and V is TRBV6-2 or TRBV6-3, with D possibly being TRBD1 (5 bases). V was shortened by 6 bases and J by 9 bases, with 12 bases between the two germline ends. Germline assignment: CDR1 MNHEY and CDR2 SVGEGT. The CDR3 has 12 amino acids. The CDR3 loop reads CASSHRPGPQHF. The CDR3 DNA sequence: TGTGCCAGCAGCCACAGGCCGGGGCCCCAGCATTTT.

In this sample, this clonotype turned up many times. This chain connects TRBV7-9 to TRBJ1-3; 8 bases are a match to TRBD1. After removal of 5 bases from V and 2 bases from J, the junction contained 2 bases not matched to a gene. The CDR3 extends over 14 amino acids. CDR1 and CDR2 (germline): SEHNR, FQNEAQ (reference sequence). The CDR3, as DNA: TGTGCCAGCAGCCCGACAGGGGCTGGAAACACCATATATTTT. It specifies CASSPTGAGNTIYF.